The 13 T cell receptor beta chains presented below share a single source sample, sequenced in a study of radiation and T cells in renal cell carcinoma. TCRdb's copy holds only in-frame clones and misses some; the assay was immunoSEQ multiplex PCR. The sample includes about 90,000 clones, approximately 80% of them seen just once. Time point in this sample: blood 4 weeks post-SBRT, at nephrectomy. Regarding treatment: 15 Gy SBRT to primary tumor, nephrectomy 4 weeks later. The material was blood, obtained from a patient whose treatment included radiotherapy and nephrectomy. These receptors were obtained from a man between 45 and 60 years old with renal cell carcinoma.

This chain joins TRBV27 and TRBJ2-7; 8 nucleotides match TRBD2. Trimming at V came to 4 bases and at J to 7 bases, leaving 3 bases not matched to a gene. From germline, CDR1 is MNHEY and CDR2 SMNVEV (reference sequence). The CDR3 runs to 12 residues. DNA of the CDR3: TGTGCCAGCAGTTCGGGGGGGCGGGAGCAGTACTTC. This gives the protein CASSSGGREQYF.

V is TRBV7-2 and J is TRBJ2-2; TRBD1 might be the D (5 bases). The germline V and J ends were trimmed by 2 bases and 6 bases, with 19 bases remaining between them. The CDR3 runs to 17 residues. Germline CDR1 is SGHTA and CDR2 is FQGNSA. This chain's CDR3 is CASSLRPAGFSAGELFF. The DNA of the CDR3 is TGTGCCAGCAGCTTAAGGCCCGCAGGGTTCAGCGCCGGGGAGCTGTTTTTT. The full variable domain, its missing parts supplied by reference TRBV7-2 and TRBJ2-2, is GAGVSQSPSNKVTEKGKDVELRCDPISGHTALYWYRQSLGQGLEFLIYFQGNSAPDKSGLPSDRFSAERTGGSVSTLTIQRTQQEDSAVYLCASSLRPAGFSAGELFFGEGSRLTVL.

CDR3 in DNA: TGTGCCAGCAGTTTAGCGGGGGGGCTCGAGCAGTACTTC. It specifies CASSLAGGLEQYF. V usage is TRBV2 and J usage is TRBJ2-7, with 11 bases fitting TRBD2. Trimming cost V 5 bases and J 6 bases; bases outside gene matches: 3. Germline V CDR1 and CDR2: SNHLY, FYNNEI. CDR3 size: 13 residues.

This chain joins TRBV27 and TRBJ1-2, with D uncertain. CDR3 length equals 14 residues. The V gene lost 5 bases and the J gene lost 5 bases, with 15 bases spanning the gap. Germline CDR1 reads MNHEY; CDR2 reads SMNVEV (reference sequence). CDR3 sequence: CASSNGGLPYGYTF. In nucleotides, the CDR3 is TGTGCCAGCAGTAACGGAGGGCTGCCGTATGGCTACACCTTC.

The chain employs TRBV7-9 and TRBJ2-7, with D perhaps TRBD2 (7 bases). CDR1 and CDR2 (germline): SEHNR, FQNEAQ (reference sequence). V was shortened by 4 bases and J by 7 bases, with 17 bases between the two germline ends. There are 14 residues in the CDR3. The CDR3: CASSSGRGALEQYF. The DNA of the CDR3 is TGTGCCAGCAGCTCCGGACGGGGGGCGCTTGAGCAGTACTTC. The entire variable domain, with the rest obtained from reference TRBV7-9 and TRBJ2-7, is as follows: DTGVSQNPRHKITKRGQNVTFRCDPISEHNRLYWYRQTLGQGPEFLTYFQNEAQLEKSRLLSDRFSAERPKGSFSTLEIQRTEQGDSAMYLCASSSGRGALEQYFGPGTRLTVT.

This clone showed up just a few times. The chain employs TRBV2 and TRBJ2-2, with a weak D call TRBD1 (6 bases). Germline V gene lookup returns CDR1 SNHLY and CDR2 FYNNEI. The CDR3 is 16 amino acids. Trimming pared 3 bases from V and 2 bases from J, leaving 13 bases between. In DNA, the CDR3 is TGTGCCAGCAGTGACTTTTGGGACACCAACACCGGGGAGCTGTTTTTT. Translating it yields CASSDFWDTNTGELFF.

V gene TRBV20-1 combines with J gene TRBJ2-5; D gene uncertain. The germline V gene encodes CDR1 DFQATT and CDR2 SNEGSKA (reference sequence). V lost 7 bases and J lost 1, with 7 bases in between. The CDR3 sequence is 11 residues long. The CDR3 DNA follows: TGCAGTGTCATACCCCAAGAGACCCAGTACTTC. Encoded protein: CSVIPQETQYF.

This chain links TRBV5-1 with TRBJ1-2, with D hard to call. Germline V CDR1 and CDR2: SGHRS, YFSETQ. V was pared by 0 bases and J by 3 bases, with 9 bases between. The length of the CDR3 is 14 residues. The CDR3 DNA is TGCGCCAGCAGCTTGGCACAGCTTGACTATGGCTACACCTTC. Amino acid sequence: CASSLAQLDYGYTF.

CDR3 sequence (DNA): TGCGCCAGCAGCAAACAATACAATGAGCAGTTCTTC. It translates to CASSKQYNEQFF. The chain joins TRBV5-1 to TRBJ2-1; D not certain. The CDR3 spans 12 residues. CDR1 and CDR2 from the germline V gene are SGHRS and YFSETQ. Trimming took off 4 bases at V and 4 bases at J, with 6 bases between the two ends.

The rearrangement links TRBV6-5 to TRBJ1-1; no firm D call. From germline, CDR1 is MNHEY and CDR2 SVGAGI. With 6 bases removed from V and 2 bases from J, the gap between germline ends came to 10 bases. The CDR3 length is 13 residues. The CDR3 here is CASSHELNTEAFF. CDR3 in DNA: TGTGCCAGCAGCCACGAACTTAACACTGAAGCTTTCTTT.

The J gene is TRBJ2-3, the V gene TRBV6-1; D is possibly TRBD2 (6 bases). Trimming stripped 5 bases from V and 0 bases from J, with 12 bases between. Per the germline V gene, CDR1 is MNHNS and CDR2 is SASEGT. There are 15 residues in the CDR3. The CDR3 loop reads CASSPGSYSTDTQYF. The CDR3 DNA reads TGTGCCAGCAGTCCCGGGAGTTATAGCACAGATACGCAGTATTTT.

The CDR3 bases are TGTGCCAGCAGTAGGACAGCCACTAACTATGGCTACACCTTC. Protein: CASSRTATNYGYTF. The J gene is TRBJ1-2, the V gene TRBV5-4, with TRBD1 as a possible D gene (6 bases). The V end was cut by 5 bases, the J end by 0 bases, with 11 bases between. The CDR3 covers 14 residues. In germline, CDR1 is SGHNT, CDR2 YYREEE (reference sequence).

V usage is TRBV10-1 and J usage is TRBJ2-7; D call uncertain. Trimming cost V 4 bases and J 3 bases, with 10 bases left between them. The CDR3 runs to 13 residues. The germline CDR1 and CDR2 sequences are WNHNN and SYGVQD (reference sequence). The CDR3 is CASSAVAGYEQYF. The CDR3 DNA reads TGCGCCAGCAGTGCCGTAGCAGGCTACGAGCAGTACTTC.